The T cell receptor (beta chain) described here comes from a study of cytomegalovirus exposure and HLA in healthy donors. Points from the study as a whole: Reports indicate that TCR beta sequences accurately predicted the HLA-A and HLA-B alleles of most subjects. Later work associated roughly 17,000 TCR beta sequences with HLA alleles at 0.05 false discovery rate. Specificity for CMV antigens was confirmed in vitro for a few of the CMV-associated chains.

This CDR3 spans 14 amino acids. V lost 4 bases, J lost 8 bases, and 14 bases lay in between. CDR1 and CDR2 (germline): SGHTA, FQGNSA. The study ran its PCR with 60 Vbeta and 13 Jbeta primers. Generated by immunoSEQ multiplex PCR, the TCRdb table keeps only in-frame clones and is missing some. Seen here are 100,000 to 150,000 clones, roughly 77% observed once, and the top ten hold 1.8%. Turning to this clone: What it binds is unknown.

The TCR was taken from a young man in good health and CMV-seronegative. The V and J genes are TRBV7-2 and TRBJ1-4, with D possibly matching TRBD1 (5 bases). Sequenced: PBMCs. The CDR3 spells CASSSGGGREKLFF. CDR3 nucleotide sequence: TGTGCCAGCAGCTCCGGGGGGGGAAGGGAAAAACTGTTTTTT.